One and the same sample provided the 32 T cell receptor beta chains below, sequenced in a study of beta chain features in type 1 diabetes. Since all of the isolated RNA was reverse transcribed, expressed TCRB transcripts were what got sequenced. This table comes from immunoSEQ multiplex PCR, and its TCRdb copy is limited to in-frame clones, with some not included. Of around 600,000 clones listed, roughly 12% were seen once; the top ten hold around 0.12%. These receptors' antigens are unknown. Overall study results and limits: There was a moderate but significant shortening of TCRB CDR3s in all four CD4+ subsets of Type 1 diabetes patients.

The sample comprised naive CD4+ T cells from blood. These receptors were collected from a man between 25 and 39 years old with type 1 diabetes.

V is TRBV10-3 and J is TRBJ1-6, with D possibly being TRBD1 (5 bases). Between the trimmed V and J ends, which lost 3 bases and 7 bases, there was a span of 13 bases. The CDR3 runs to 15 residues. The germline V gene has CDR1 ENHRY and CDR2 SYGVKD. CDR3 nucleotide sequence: TGTGCCATCAGTGACTGGGACGGAGGGAATTCACCCCTCCACTTT. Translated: CAISDWDGGNSPLHF.

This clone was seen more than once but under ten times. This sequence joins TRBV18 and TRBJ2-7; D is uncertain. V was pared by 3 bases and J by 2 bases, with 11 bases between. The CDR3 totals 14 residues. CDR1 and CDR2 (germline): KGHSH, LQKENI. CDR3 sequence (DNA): TGTGCCAGCTCACCCTCCGGGCCCGCCTACGAGCAGTACTTC. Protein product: CASSPSGPAYEQYF.

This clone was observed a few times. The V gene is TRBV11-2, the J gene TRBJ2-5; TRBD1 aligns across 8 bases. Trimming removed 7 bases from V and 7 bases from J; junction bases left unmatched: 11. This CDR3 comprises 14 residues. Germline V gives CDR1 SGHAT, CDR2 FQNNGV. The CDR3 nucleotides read TGTGCCAGCAAGGGAGACAGGGGCACGGGGACCCAGTACTTC. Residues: CASKGDRGTGTQYF.

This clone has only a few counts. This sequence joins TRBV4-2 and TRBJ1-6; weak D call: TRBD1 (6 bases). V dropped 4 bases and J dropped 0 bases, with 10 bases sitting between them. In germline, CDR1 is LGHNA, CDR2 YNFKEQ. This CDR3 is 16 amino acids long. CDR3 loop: CASSPRGSSYNSPLHF. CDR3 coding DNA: TGTGCCAGCAGCCCGAGGGGGAGCTCCTATAATTCACCCCTCCACTTT.

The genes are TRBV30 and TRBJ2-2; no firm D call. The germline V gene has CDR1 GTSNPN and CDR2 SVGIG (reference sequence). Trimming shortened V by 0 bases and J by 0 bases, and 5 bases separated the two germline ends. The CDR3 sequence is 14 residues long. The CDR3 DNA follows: TGTGCCTGGAGTGTGACACCGAACACCGGGGAGCTGTTTTTT. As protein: CAWSVTPNTGELFF.

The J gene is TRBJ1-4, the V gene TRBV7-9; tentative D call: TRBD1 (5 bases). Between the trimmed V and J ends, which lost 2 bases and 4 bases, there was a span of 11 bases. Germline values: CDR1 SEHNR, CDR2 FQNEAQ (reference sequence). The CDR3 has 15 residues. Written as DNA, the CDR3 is TGTGCCAGCAGCTTATTGAGGAGGGGTAATGAAAAACTGTTTTTT. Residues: CASSLLRRGNEKLFF.

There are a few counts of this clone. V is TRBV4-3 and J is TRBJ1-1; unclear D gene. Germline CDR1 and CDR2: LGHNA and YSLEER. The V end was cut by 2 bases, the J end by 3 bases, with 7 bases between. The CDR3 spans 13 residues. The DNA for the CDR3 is TGCGCCAGCAGCCAAACCGCGGACACTGAAGCTTTCTTT. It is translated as CASSQTADTEAFF.

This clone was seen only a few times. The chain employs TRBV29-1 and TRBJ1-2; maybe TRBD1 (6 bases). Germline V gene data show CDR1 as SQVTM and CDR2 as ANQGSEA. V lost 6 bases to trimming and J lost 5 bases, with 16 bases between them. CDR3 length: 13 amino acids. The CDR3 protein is CSVATQGGYGYTF. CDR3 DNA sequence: TGCAGCGTAGCTACCCAAGGGGGGTATGGCTACACCTTC.

The CDR3 reads CAIGSLYGYTF. The DNA of the CDR3 is TGTGCCATAGGGAGCCTCTATGGCTACACCTTC. This chain uses TRBV28 with TRBJ1-2; no reliable D call. CDR1 and CDR2 from the germline V gene are MDHEN and SYDVKM. Trimming left V 10 bases short and J 4 bases short, with 10 bases between. This CDR3 is built from 11 residues.

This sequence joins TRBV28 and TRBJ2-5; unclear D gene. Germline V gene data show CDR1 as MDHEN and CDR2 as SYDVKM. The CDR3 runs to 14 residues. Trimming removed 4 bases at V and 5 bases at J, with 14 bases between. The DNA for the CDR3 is TGTGCCAGCAGTTCCTCTAGGTCTACGGAGACCCAGTACTTC. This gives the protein CASSSSRSTETQYF. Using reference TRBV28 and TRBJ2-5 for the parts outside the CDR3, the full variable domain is DVKVTQSSRYLVKRTGEKVFLECVQDMDHENMFWYRQDPGLGLRLIYFSYDVKMKEKGDIPEGYSVSREKKERFSLILESASTNQTSMYLCASSSSRSTETQYFGPGTRLLVL.

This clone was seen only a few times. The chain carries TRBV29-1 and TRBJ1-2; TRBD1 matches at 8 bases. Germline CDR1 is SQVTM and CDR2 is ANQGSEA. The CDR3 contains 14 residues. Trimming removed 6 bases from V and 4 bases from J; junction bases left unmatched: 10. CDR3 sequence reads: CSVVRGRYGYGYTF. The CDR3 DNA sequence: TGCAGCGTCGTCAGGGGGCGGTATGGCTATGGCTACACCTTC.

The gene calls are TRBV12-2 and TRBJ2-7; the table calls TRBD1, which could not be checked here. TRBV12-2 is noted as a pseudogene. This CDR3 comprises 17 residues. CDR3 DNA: TGTGCAAGTCGCTACACTACTCGACAGGGGCCCTCCTACGAGCAGTACTTC. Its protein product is CASRYTTRQGPSYEQYF.

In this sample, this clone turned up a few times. CDR3 bases: TGTGCCAGCAGCTTAGTAACAGGGGCCGGTTCACCCCTCCACTTT. This translates into CASSLVTGAGSPLHF. The gene calls are TRBV7-2 and TRBJ1-6; TRBD1 agrees at 7 bases. The V gene end was trimmed by 1 base and the J gene end by 9 bases; junction bases not matched to a gene: 6. The CDR3 consists of 15 residues. Germline CDR1 SGHTA, CDR2 FQGNSA.

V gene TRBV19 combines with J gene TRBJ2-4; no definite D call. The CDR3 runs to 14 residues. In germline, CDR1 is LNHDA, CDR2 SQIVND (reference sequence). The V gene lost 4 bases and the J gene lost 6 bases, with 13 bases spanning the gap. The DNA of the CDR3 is TGTGCCAGTAGTAACCCCCCCCCGGGAAACATTCAGTACTTC. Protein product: CASSNPPPGNIQYF.

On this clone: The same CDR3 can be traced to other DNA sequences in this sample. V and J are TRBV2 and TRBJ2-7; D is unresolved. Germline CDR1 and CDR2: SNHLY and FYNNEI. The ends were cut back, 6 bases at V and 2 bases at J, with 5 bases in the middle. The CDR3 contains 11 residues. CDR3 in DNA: TGTGCCAGCAGCTATGCCTACGAGCAGTACTTC. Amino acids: CASSYAYEQYF.

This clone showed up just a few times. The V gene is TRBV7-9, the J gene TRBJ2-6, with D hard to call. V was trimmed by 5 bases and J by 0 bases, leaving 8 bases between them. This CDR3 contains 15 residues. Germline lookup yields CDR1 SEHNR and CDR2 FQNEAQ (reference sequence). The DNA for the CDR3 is TGTGCCAGCAGCCCAACAGCCTCTGGGGCCAACGTCCTGACTTTC. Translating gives CASSPTASGANVLTF.

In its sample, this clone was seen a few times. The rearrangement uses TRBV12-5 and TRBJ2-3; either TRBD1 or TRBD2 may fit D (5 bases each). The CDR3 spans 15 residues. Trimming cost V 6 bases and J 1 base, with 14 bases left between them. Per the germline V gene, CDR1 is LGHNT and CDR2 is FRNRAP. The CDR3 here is CASGSPGARTDTQYF. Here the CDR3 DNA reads TGTGCTAGTGGCAGCCCCGGGGCGCGCACAGATACGCAGTATTTT.

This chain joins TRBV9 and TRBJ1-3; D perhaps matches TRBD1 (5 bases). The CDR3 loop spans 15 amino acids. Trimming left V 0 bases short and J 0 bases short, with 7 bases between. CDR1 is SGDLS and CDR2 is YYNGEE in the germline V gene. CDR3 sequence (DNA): TGTGCCAGCAGCGTAGGACAGACCTCTGGAAACACCATATATTTT. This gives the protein CASSVGQTSGNTIYF. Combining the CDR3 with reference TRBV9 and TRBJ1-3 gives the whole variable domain DSGVTQTPKHLITATGQRVTLRCSPRSGDLSVYWYQQSLDQGLQFLIQYYNGEERAKGNILERFSAQQFPDLHSELNLSSLELGDSALYFCASSVGQTSGNTIYFGEGSWLTVV.

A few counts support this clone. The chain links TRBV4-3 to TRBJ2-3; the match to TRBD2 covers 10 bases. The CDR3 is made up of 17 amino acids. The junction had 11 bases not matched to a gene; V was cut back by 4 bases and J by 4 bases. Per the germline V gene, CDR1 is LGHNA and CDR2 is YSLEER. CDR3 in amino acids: CASSLSGLLAGADTQYF. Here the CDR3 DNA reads TGCGCCAGCAGCCTTAGTGGTTTGCTAGCGGGGGCAGATACGCAGTATTTT.

The CDR3 DNA reads as TGTGCCTGGAGTGCCAGGGGAGCAACTAATGAAAAACTGTTTTTT. Amino acid sequence: CAWSARGATNEKLFF. The V call is TRBV30, the J call TRBJ1-4; weak D call: TRBD1 (6 bases). The ends were cut back, 1 base at V and 0 bases at J, with 9 bases in the middle. From germline, CDR1 is GTSNPN and CDR2 SVGIG (reference sequence). CDR3 length equals 15 residues. Filled out from reference TRBV30 and TRBJ1-4, the complete variable domain reads SQTIHQWPATLVQPVGSPLSLECTVEGTSNPNLYWYRQAAGRGLQLLFYSVGIGQISSEVPQNLSASRPQDRQFILSSKKLLLSDSGFYLCAWSARGATNEKLFFGSGTQLSVL.

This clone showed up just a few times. CDR3 amino acids: CSVGWEHSNQPQHF. The CDR3 DNA reads as TGCAGCGTTGGGTGGGAGCATAGCAATCAGCCCCAGCATTTT. V usage is TRBV29-1 and J usage is TRBJ1-5; D not certain. V lost 4 bases, J lost 0 bases, and 10 bases lay in between. This CDR3 is 14 amino acids long. The germline CDR1 and CDR2 sequences are SQVTM and ANQGSEA.

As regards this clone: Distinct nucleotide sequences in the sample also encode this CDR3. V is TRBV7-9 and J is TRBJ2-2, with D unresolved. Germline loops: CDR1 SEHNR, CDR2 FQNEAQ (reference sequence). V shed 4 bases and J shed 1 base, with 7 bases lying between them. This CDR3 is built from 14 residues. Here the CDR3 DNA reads TGTGCCAGCAGCTCACGACAGAACACCGGGGAGCTGTTTTTT. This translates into CASSSRQNTGELFF.

CDR3 DNA: TGTGCCAGCAGCCAAGATCCGGTAGGGCGGGGGACCTACGAGCAGTACTTC. It encodes CASSQDPVGRGTYEQYF. The V call is TRBV4-2, the J call TRBJ2-7, with 7 bases that match TRBD2. Germline V gives CDR1 LGHNA, CDR2 YNFKEQ. This CDR3 is 17 amino acids long. Trimming at V came to 0 bases and at J to 2 bases, leaving 10 bases not matched to a gene.

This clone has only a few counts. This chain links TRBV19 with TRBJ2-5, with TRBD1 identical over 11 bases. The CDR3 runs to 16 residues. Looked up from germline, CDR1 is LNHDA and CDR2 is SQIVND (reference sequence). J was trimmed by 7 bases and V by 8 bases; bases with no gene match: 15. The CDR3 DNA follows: TGTGCCAGTTCGACCTTGGGACAGGGGGAAATTGTGACCCAGTACTTC. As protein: CASSTLGQGEIVTQYF. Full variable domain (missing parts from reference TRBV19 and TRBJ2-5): DGGITQSPKYLFRKEGQNVTLSCEQNLNHDAMYWYRQDPGQGLRLIYYSQIVNDFQKGDIAEGYSVSREKKESFPLTVTSAQKNPTAFYLCASSTLGQGEIVTQYFGPGTRLLVL.

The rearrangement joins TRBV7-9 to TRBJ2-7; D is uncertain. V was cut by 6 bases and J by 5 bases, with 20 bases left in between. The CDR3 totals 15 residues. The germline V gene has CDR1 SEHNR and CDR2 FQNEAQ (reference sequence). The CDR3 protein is CASSSPSFLYNEQYF. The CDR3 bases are TGTGCCAGCAGTTCCCCCTCATTCTTGTATAACGAGCAGTACTTC.

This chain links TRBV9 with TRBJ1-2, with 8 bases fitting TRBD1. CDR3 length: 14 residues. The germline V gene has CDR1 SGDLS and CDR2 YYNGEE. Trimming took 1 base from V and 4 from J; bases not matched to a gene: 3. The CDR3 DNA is TGTGCCAGCAGCGTATTAGGGACAGGCTATGGCTACACCTTC. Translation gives CASSVLGTGYGYTF.

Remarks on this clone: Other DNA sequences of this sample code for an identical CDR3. In DNA, the CDR3 is TGTGCCAGCAGTTACCGGTTAACCTATGGCTACACCTTC. This codes for CASSYRLTYGYTF. The rearrangement uses TRBV6-5 and TRBJ1-2; no reliable D call. The V end was cut by 2 bases, the J end by 4 bases, with 8 bases between. Germline CDR1 MNHEY, CDR2 SVGAGI. CDR3 size: 13 residues.

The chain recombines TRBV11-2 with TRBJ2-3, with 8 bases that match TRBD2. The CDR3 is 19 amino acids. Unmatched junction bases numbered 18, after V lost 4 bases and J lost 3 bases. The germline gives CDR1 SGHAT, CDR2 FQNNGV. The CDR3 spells CASSSRRLRAGVTTDTQYF. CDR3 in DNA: TGTGCCAGCAGCTCTCGTCGGCTGCGAGCGGGGGTGACGACAGATACGCAGTATTTT.

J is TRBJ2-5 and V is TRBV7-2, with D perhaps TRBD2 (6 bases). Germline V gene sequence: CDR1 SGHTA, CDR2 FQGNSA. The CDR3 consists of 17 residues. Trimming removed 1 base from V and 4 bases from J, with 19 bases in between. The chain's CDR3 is CASSLVPSYGGGETQYF. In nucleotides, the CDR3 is TGTGCCAGCAGCTTAGTCCCGTCCTACGGGGGAGGAGAGACCCAGTACTTC.

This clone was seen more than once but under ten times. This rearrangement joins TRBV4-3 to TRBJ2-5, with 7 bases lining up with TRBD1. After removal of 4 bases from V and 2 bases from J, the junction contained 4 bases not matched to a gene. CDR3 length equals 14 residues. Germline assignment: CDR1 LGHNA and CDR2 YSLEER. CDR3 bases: TGCGCCAGCAGCCGACAGACAGGGCAAGAGACCCAGTACTTC. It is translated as CASSRQTGQETQYF.

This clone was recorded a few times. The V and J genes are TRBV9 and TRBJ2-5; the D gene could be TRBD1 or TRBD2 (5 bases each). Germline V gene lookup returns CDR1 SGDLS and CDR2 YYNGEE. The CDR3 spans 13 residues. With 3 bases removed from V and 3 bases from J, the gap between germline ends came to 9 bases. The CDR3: CASSGDVKETQYF. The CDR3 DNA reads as TGTGCCAGCAGCGGGGACGTTAAAGAGACCCAGTACTTC.

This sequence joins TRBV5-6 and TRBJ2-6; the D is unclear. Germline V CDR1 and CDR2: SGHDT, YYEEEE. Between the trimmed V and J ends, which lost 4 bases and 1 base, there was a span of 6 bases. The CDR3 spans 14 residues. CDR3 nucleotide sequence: TGTGCCAGCAGCCGGGTATCTGGGGCCAACGTCCTGACTTTC. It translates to CASSRVSGANVLTF. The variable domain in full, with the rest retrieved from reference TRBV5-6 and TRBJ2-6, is DAGVTQSPTHLIKTRGQQVTLRCSPKSGHDTVSWYQQALGQGPQFIFQYYEEEERQRGNFPDRFSGHQFPNYSSELNVNALLLGDSALYLCASSRVSGANVLTFGAGSRLTVL.